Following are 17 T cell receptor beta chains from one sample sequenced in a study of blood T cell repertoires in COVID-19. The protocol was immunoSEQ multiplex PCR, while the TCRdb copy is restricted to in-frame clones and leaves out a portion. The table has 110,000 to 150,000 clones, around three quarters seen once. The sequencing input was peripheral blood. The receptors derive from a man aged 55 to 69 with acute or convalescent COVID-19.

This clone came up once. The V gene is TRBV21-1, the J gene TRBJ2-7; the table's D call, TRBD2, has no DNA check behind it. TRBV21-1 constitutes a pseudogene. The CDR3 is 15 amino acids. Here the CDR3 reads CASSKWERVAYEQYF. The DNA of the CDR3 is TGTGCCAGCAGCAAATGGGAGCGGGTGGCCTACGAGCAGTACTTC.

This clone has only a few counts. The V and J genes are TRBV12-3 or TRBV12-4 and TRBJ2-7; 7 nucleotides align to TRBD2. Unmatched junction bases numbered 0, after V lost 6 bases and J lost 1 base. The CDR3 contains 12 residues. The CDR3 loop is CASRGGSYEQYF. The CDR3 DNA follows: TGTGCCAGCAGGGGAGGGTCCTACGAGCAGTACTTC.

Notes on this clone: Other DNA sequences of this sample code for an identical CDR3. In nucleotides, the CDR3 is TGTGCCAGCAGCCAGGGTAGCTCCCAAGAGACCCAGTACTTC. This sequence encodes CASSQGSSQETQYF. The J gene is TRBJ2-5, the V gene TRBV3-1 (or the pseudogene TRBV3-2); no clear D. V was cut by 3 bases and J by 1 base, with 9 bases left in between. CDR1 and CDR2 from the germline V gene are LGHDT and YNNKEL (reference sequence). The CDR3 contains 14 residues.

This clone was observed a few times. CDR3 sequence (DNA): TGTGCCAGCAGCTCCCCTCCTACGGGAGCGCACAATGAGCAGTTCTTC. It specifies CASSSPPTGAHNEQFF. The chain combines TRBV7-9 with TRBJ2-1; possibly TRBD2 for D (6 bases). The CDR3 has 16 residues. Trimming pared 4 bases from V and 5 bases from J, leaving 18 bases between. Germline CDR1 and CDR2: SEHNR and FQNEAQ (reference sequence). Full variable domain (missing parts from reference TRBV7-9 and TRBJ2-1): DTGVSQNPRHKITKRGQNVTFRCDPISEHNRLYWYRQTLGQGPEFLTYFQNEAQLEKSRLLSDRFSAERPKGSFSTLEIQRTEQGDSAMYLCASSSPPTGAHNEQFFGPGTRLTVL.

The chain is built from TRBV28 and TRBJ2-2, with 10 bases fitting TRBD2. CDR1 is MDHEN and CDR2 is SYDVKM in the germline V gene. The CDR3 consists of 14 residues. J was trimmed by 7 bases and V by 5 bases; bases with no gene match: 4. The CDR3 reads CASSTSGMGGELFF. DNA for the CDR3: TGTGCCAGCAGTACTAGCGGGATGGGCGGGGAGCTGTTTTTT.

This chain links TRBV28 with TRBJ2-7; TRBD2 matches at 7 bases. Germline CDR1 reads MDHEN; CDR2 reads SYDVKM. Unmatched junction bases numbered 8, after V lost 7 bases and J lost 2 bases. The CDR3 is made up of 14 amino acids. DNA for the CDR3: TGTGCCAGCAACCCGGGCGGGAGTACCTACGAGCAGTACTTC. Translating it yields CASNPGGSTYEQYF.

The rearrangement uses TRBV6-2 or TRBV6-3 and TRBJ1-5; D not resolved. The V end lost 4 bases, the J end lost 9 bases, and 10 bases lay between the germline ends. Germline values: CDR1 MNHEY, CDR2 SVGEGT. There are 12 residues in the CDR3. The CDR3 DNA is TGTGCCAGCAGTTTCGGCGGAGGGCCCCAGCATTTT. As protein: CASSFGGGPQHF.

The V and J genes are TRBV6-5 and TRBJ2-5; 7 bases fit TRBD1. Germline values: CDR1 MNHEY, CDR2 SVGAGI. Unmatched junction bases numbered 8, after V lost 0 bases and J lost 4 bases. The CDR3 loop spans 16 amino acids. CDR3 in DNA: TGTGCCAGCAGTTACTCGAATGGGAACAGGGGAGAGACCCAGTACTTC. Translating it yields CASSYSNGNRGETQYF.

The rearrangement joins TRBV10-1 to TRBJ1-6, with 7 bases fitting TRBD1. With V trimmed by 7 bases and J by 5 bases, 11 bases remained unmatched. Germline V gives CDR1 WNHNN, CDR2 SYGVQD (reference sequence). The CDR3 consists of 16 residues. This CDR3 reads CASTPIGQVDNSPLHF. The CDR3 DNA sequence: TGCGCCAGCACCCCGATCGGACAGGTTGATAATTCACCCCTCCACTTT.

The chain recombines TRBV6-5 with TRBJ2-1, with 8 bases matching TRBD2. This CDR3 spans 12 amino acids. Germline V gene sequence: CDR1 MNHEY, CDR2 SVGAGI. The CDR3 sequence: CATGGTYNEQFF. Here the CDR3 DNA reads TGTGCGACGGGGGGGACCTACAATGAGCAGTTCTTC.

In DNA, the CDR3 is TGTGCCAGCACCGCCGAGGGCGGGTCGTCCGGGGAGCTGTTTTTT. Its protein is CASTAEGGSSGELFF. V is TRBV6-4 and J is TRBJ2-2, with a weak D call TRBD2 (5 bases). The CDR3 loop spans 15 amino acids. Germline V gene data show CDR1 as MRHNA and CDR2 as SNTAGT. The V end lost 7 bases, the J end lost 6 bases, and 18 bases lay between the germline ends.

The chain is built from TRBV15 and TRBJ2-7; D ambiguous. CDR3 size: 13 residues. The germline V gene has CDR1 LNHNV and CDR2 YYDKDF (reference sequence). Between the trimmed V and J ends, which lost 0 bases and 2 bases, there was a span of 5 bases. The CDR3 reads CATSREPTYEQYF. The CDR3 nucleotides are TGTGCCACCAGCAGAGAGCCTACCTACGAGCAGTACTTC.

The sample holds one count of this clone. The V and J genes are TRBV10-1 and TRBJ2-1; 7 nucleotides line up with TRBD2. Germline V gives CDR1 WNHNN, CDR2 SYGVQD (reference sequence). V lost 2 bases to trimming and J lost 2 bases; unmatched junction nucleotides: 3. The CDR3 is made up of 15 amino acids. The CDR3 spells CASSERAGTYNEQFF. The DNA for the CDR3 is TGCGCCAGCAGTGAGCGAGCGGGAACCTACAATGAGCAGTTCTTC.

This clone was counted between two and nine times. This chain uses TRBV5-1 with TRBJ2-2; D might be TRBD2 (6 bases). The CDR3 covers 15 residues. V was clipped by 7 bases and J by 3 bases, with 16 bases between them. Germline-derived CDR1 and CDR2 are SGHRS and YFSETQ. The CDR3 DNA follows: TGCGCCAGCTCGGAGGGAAACGGCTACACCGGGGAGCTGTTTTTT. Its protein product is CASSEGNGYTGELFF. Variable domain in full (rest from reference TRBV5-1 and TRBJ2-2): KAGVTQTPRYLIKTRGQQVTLSCSPISGHRSVSWYQQTPGQGLQFLFEYFSETQRNKGNFPGRFSGRQFSNSRSEMNVSTLELGDSALYLCASSEGNGYTGELFFGEGSRLTVL.

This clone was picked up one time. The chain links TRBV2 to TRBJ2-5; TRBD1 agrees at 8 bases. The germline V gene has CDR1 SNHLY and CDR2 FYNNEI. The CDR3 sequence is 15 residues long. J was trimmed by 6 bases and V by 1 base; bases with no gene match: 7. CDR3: CASSEGQGLGKTQYF. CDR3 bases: TGTGCCAGCAGTGAAGGACAGGGGTTAGGAAAGACCCAGTACTTC.

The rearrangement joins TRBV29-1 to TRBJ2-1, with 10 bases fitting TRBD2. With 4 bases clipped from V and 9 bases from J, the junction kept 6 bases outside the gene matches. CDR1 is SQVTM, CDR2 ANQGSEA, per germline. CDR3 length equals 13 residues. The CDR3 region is CSVASGSLGEQFF. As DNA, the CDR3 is TGCAGCGTTGCTAGCGGGAGTCTCGGTGAGCAGTTCTTC.

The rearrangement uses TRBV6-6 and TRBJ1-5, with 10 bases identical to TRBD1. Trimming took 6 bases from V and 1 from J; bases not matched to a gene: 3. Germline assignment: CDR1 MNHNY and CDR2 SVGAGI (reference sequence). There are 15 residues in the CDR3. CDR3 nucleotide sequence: TGTGCCAGCAGCCCGGGACAGGGGAGCAATCAGCCCCAGCATTTT. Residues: CASSPGQGSNQPQHF.